In this sample, the clone carrying this TCR beta chain turned up once. The data were taken from a study of chemoradiotherapy in HPV16-positive cancers. Germline loops: CDR1 SQVTM, CDR2 ANQGSEA. Between the trimmed V and J ends, which lost 4 bases and 1 base, there was a span of 8 bases. The CDR3 runs to 13 residues. Some clones are missing from TCRdb's copy, which holds only in-frame ones; the method was immunoSEQ multiplex PCR. The sample consists of 12,000 or so clones, around 80% of them appearing once. V gene TRBV29-1 combines with J gene TRBJ1-5, with a weak D call TRBD1 (5 bases). Sample acquisition took place from a patient who underwent chemoradiotherapy. This receptor was identified in a human donor with HPV-associated anogenital cancer. The CDR3 region has the DNA TGCAGCGTTGGGCGGGGGAGCAATCAGCCCCAGCATTTT. It yields the protein CSVGRGSNQPQHF. The full variable domain, rest sourced from reference TRBV29-1 and TRBJ1-5, is SAVISQKPSRDICQRGTSLTIQCQVDSQVTMMFWYRQQPGQSLTLIATANQGSEATYESGFVIDKFPISRPNLTFSTLTVSNMSPEDSSIYLCSVGRGSNQPQHFGDGTRLSIL.